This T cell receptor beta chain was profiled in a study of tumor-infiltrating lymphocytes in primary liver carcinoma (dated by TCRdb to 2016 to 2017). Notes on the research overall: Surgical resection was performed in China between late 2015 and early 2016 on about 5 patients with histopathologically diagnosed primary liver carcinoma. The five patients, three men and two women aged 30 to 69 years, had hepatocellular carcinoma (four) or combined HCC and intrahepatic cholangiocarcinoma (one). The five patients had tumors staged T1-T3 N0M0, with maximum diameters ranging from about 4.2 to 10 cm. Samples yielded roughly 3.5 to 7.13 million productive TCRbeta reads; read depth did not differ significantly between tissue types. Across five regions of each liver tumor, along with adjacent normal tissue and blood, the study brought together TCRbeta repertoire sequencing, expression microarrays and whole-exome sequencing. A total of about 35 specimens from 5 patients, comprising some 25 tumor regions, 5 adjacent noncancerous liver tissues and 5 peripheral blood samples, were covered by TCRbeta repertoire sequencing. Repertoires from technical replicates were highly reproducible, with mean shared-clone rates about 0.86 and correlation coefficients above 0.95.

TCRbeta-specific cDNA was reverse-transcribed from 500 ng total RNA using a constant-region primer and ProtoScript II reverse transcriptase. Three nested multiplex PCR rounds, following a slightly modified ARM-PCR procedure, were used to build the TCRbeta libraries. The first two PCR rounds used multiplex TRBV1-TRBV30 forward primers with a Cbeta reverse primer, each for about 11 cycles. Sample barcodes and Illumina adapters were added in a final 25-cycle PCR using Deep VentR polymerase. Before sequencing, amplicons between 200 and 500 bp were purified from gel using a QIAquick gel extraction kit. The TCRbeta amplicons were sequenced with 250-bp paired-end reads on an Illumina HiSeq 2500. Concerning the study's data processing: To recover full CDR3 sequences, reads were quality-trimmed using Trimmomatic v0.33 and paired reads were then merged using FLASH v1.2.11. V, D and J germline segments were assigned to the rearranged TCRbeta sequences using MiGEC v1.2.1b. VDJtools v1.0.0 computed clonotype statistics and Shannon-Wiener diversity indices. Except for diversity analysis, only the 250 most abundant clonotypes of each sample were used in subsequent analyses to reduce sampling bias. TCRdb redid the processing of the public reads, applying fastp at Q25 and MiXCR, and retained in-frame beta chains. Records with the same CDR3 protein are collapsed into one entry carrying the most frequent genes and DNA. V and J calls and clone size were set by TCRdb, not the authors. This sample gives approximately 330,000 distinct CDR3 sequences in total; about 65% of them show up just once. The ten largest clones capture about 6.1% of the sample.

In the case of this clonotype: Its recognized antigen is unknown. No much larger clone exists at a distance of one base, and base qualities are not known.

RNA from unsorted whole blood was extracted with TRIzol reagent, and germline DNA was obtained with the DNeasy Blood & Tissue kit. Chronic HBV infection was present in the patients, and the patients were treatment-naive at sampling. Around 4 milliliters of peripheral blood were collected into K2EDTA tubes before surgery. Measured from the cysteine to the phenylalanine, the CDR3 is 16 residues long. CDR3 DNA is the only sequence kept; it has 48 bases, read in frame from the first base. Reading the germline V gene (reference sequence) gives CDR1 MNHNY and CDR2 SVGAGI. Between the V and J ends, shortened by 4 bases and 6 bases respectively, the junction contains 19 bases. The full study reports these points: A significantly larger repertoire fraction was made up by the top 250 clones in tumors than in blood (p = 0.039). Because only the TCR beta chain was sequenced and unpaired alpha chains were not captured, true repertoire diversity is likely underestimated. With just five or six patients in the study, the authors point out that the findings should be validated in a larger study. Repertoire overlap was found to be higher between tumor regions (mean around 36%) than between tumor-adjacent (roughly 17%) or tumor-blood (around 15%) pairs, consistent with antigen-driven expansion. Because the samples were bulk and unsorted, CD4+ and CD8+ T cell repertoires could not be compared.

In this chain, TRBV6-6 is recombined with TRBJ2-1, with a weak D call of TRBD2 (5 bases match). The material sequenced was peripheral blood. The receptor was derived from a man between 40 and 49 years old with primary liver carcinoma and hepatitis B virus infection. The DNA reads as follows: TGTGCCAGCAGTTCGACCGGCACTAGTGGAATCAATGAGCAGTTCTTC. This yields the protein CASSSTGTSGINEQFF.